This is a list of T cell receptor beta chains from one sample in a study of T cell repertoires in cytomegalovirus infection. MiXCR, applied by TCRdb to the reads, yields one record per CDR3 protein. The table has almost 500,000 distinct CDR3 sequences, about 11% seen once. The sequenced sample consisted of PBMCs. The receptors shown here come from a human donor in good health (CMV status not recorded). Some clones in this sample may be carry-over from other donors' samples. Both conserved end residues are part of each CDR3. D genes are given only for firm matches. The listing skips clone size in some rows; elsewhere it reads once, few, many or a size class.

CDR3: CASRSTGVTEAFF
DNA: TGTGCCAGCAGGTCCACAGGGGTCACTGAAGCTTTCTTT
D: TRBD1
size: many
J: TRBJ1-1
V: TRBV7-3

CDR3: CASSLGVSGELFF
DNA: TGTGCCAGCAGTTTAGGTGTGTCCGGGGAGCTGTTTTTT
D: NA
size: many
J: TRBJ2-2
V: TRBV12-3/TRBV12-4

CDR3: CASSGDRGIGYTF
DNA: TGTGCCAGCTCCGGGGACAGGGGGATTGGCTACACCTTC
D: TRBD1
size: NA
J: TRBJ1-2
V: TRBV7-9

CDR3: CASSLYDLSSYEQYF
DNA: TGTGCCAGCAGCTTATATGACCTTAGCTCCTACGAGCAGTACTTC
D: NA
size: many
J: TRBJ2-7
V: TRBV7-8

CDR3: CASTPGLAVSNEQFF
DNA: TGTGCCAGCACCCCGGGACTAGCGGTTAGCAATGAGCAGTTCTTC
D: TRBD2
size: NA
J: TRBJ2-1
V: TRBV2

CDR3: CASSPRPSGTEAFF
DNA: TGTGCCAGCTCACCACGGCCTAGCGGCACTGAAGCTTTCTTT
D: NA
size: NA
J: TRBJ1-1
V: TRBV18

CDR3: CSATGVGNTIYF
DNA: TGCAGTGCCACAGGGGTTGGAAACACCATATATTTT
D: TRBD1
size: many
J: TRBJ1-3
V: TRBV20-1

CDR3: CASSFILEPDTQYF
DNA: TGTGCCAGCAGTTTTATTCTCGAACCAGATACGCAGTATTTT
D: NA
size: many
J: TRBJ2-3
V: TRBV12-3/TRBV12-4

CDR3: CASSSLPSSGSTNEQYF
DNA: TGTGCCAGCAGCTCACTTCCTTCTAGCGGGAGTACCAACGAGCAGTACTTC
D: TRBD2
size: many
J: TRBJ2-7
V: TRBV7-2

CDR3: CATRTQASYEQYF
DNA: TGTGCCACCAGGACGCAGGCCTCCTACGAGCAGTACTTC
D: NA
size: few
J: TRBJ2-7
V: TRBV5-4

CDR3: CASSLVGHSTDTQYF
DNA: TGTGCCAGCAGTTTAGTGGGACACAGCACAGATACGCAGTATTTT
D: NA
size: many
J: TRBJ2-3
V: TRBV28